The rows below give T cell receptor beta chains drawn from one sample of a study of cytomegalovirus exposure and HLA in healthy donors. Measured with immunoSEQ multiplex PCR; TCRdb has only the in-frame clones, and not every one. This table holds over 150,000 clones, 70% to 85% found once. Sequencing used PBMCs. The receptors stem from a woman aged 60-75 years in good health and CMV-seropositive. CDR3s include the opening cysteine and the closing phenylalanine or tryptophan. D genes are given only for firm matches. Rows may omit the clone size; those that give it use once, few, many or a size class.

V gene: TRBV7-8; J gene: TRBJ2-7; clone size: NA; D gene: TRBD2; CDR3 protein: CASSLVGGRIGYEQYF; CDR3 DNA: TGTGCCAGCAGCTTAGTAGGCGGGAGGATTGGCTACGAGCAGTACTTC
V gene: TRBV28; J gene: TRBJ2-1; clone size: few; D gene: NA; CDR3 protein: CASSPAPVGYNEQFF; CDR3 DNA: TGTGCCAGCAGCCCCGCCCCTGTCGGCTACAATGAGCAGTTCTTC
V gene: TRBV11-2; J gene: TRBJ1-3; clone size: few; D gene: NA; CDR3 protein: CASSLAGNTIYF; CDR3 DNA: TGTGCCAGCAGCCTGGCGGGGAACACCATATATTTT
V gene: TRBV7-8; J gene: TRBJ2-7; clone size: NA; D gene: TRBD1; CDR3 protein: CASGRQGAYEQYF; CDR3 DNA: TGTGCCAGCGGACGACAGGGGGCCTACGAGCAGTACTTC
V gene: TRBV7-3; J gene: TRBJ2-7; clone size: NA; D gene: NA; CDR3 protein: CASSLGEWTYEQYF; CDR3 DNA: TGTGCCAGCAGCCTCGGGGAGTGGACCTACGAGCAGTACTTC
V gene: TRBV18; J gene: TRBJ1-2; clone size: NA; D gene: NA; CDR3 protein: CASSTEASTYGYTF; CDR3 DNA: TGTGCCAGCTCAACGGAGGCTTCGACATATGGCTACACCTTC
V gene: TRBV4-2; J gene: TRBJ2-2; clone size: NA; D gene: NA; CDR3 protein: CASSQEVSGAGELFF; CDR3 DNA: TGTGCCAGCAGCCAAGAAGTGAGTGGTGCCGGGGAGCTGTTTTTT
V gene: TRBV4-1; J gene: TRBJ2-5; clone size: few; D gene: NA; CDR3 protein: CASSRHGIEEVRAQYF; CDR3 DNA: TGCGCCAGCAGCCGCCATGGCATCGAGGAGGTACGGGCCCAGTACTTC
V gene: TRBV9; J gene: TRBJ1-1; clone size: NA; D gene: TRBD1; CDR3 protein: CASTRDRAGTEAFF; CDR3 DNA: TGTGCCAGCACCAGAGACAGGGCTGGCACTGAAGCTTTCTTT
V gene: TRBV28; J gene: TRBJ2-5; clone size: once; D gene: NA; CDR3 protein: CASSLVPSPQETQYF; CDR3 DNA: TGTGCCAGCAGTTTAGTCCCTAGCCCCCAAGAGACCCAGTACTTC
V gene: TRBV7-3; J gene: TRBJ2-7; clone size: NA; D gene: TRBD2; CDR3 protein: CASSPLAGGPGEQYF; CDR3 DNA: TGTGCCAGCAGCCCCTTAGCGGGGGGGCCTGGCGAGCAGTACTTC
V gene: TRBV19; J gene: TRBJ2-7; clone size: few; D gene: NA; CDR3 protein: CASSTQGNEQYF; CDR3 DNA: TGTGCCAGTAGTACGCAGGGGAACGAGCAGTACTTC
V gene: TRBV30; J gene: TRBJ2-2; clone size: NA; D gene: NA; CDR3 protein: CAWSVKRHTRNTGELFF; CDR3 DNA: TGTGCCTGGAGTGTAAAGAGACACACGAGAAACACCGGGGAGCTGTTTTTT
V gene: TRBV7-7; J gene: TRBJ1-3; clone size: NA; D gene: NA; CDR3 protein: CASTPGPGNTIYF; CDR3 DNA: TGTGCCAGCACACCAGGTCCTGGAAACACCATATATTTT
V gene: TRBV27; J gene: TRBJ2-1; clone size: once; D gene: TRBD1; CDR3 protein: CASSLAPRPGQGWYNEQFF; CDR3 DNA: TGTGCCAGCAGTTTGGCCCCACGTCCGGGACAGGGTTGGTACAATGAGCAGTTCTTC
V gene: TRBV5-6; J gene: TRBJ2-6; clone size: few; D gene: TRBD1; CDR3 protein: CASRKDRVGLSGANGLTF; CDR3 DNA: TGTGCCAGCAGAAAGGACAGGGTTGGTCTCTCTGGGGCCAACGGCCTGACTTTC
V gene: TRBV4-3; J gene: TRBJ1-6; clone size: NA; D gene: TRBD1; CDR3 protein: CASSQSPQGVGNSPLHF; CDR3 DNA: TGCGCCAGCAGCCAATCCCCTCAGGGGGTGGGGAATTCACCCCTCCACTTT
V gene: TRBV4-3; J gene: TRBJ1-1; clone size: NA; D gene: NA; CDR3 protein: CASSQDEGYTEAFF; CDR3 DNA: TGCGCCAGCAGCCAAGATGAGGGTTACACTGAAGCTTTCTTT
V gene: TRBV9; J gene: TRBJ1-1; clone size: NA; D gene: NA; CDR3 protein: CASSVGMAPMNTEAFF; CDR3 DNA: TGTGCCAGCAGCGTAGGAATGGCTCCGATGAACACTGAAGCTTTCTTT
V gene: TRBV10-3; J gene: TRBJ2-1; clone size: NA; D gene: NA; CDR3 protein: CAISPSVLNSEQFF; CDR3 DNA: TGTGCCATCTCTCCTAGCGTTTTGAACAGTGAGCAGTTCTTC
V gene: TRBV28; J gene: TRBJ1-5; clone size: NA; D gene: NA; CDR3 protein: CASSFSSMRQPQHF; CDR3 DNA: TGTGCCAGCAGTTTTTCGTCAATGAGGCAGCCCCAGCATTTT
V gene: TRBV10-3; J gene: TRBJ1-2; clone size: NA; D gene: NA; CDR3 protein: CAALQGTYGYTF; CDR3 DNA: TGTGCCGCACTCCAGGGGACCTATGGCTACACCTTC
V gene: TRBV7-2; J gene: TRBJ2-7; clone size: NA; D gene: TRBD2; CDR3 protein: CASSLVGSGSTGEQYF; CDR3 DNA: TGTGCCAGCAGCTTAGTGGGTAGCGGGAGTACCGGCGAGCAGTACTTC
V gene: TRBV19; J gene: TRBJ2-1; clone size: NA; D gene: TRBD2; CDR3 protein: CASGISGVGNEQFF; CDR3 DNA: TGTGCCAGTGGGATCAGCGGGGTAGGGAATGAGCAGTTCTTC
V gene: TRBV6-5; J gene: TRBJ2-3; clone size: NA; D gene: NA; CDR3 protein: CASRMGQGIADTQYF; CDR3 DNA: TGTGCCAGCAGGATGGGGCAGGGGATCGCAGATACGCAGTATTTT
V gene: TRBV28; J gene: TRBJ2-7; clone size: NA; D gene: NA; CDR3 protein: CASSAPWAAAYEQYF; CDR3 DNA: TGTGCCAGCAGTGCCCCATGGGCAGCTGCCTACGAGCAGTACTTC
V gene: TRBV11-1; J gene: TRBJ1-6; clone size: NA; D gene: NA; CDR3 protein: CASGRPGPNSPLHF; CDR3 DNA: TGTGCCAGCGGGAGGCCGGGACCTAATTCACCCCTCCACTTT